This T cell receptor (beta chain) was recorded in a study of T cell responses to AZD1222 COVID-19 vaccine. Across the whole study: Investigators merged groups given second doses at roughly 4 or roughly 12 weeks.

V lost 3 bases to trimming and J lost 2 bases, with 11 bases between them. The germline CDR1 and CDR2 sequences are LNHDA and SQIVND (reference sequence). The length of the CDR3 is 15 residues. Profiled with immunoSEQ multiplex PCR; TCRdb holds only in-frame clones, not every one. The top ten clones hold 7.7% of a sample with more than 100,000 clones, 85% to 90% of them seen once. In the case of this clone: Its specificity is not known.

Study-wide findings and caveats: The study sampled repertoires only after the peak T cell response. Two AZD1222 administrations were followed by greater Spike-specific TCR breadth and depth. Donors skewed white British and female; clonal diversity was possibly underestimated.

V and J are TRBV19 and TRBJ1-5; D unclear. Material: peripheral blood, obtained on day 0 of AZD1222 vaccination. The TCR originated in an adult in good health. The CDR3, as DNA: TGTGCCAGTAGTATTGGATTCGGCGGCAATCAGCCCCAGCATTTT. Protein product: CASSIGFGGNQPQHF.